The T cell receptor (beta chain) described here comes from a study of blood T cell repertoires in COVID-19. Study details: COVID-19 samples from acute and convalescent phases originated in the United States, Italy and Spain. PBMCs, B-cell-depleted T cells, or T cells were the source of the cDNA or gDNA that made up the material.

Sequencing used immunoSEQ multiplex PCR; TCRdb keeps in-frame clones, though not all of them. The profile shows about 310,000 clones, 89% of them singletons. This clone was seen just once. The CDR3 runs 13 residues. Trimming removed 6 bases at V and 1 base at J, with 9 bases between. Germline assignment: CDR1 KGHDR and CDR2 SFDVKD. Participants' reported clinical history set cohort assignment. The clonotype comes from a woman in her thirties or forties who had recovered from COVID-19. This chain joins TRBV24-1 and TRBJ2-7; weak D call: TRBD2 (5 bases). The specimen was PBMCs or T cells enriched from blood (not recorded which). CDR3 DNA: TGTGCCACCAGTAAGGGAGCTTCCTACGAGCAGTACTTC. It yields the protein CATSKGASYEQYF.